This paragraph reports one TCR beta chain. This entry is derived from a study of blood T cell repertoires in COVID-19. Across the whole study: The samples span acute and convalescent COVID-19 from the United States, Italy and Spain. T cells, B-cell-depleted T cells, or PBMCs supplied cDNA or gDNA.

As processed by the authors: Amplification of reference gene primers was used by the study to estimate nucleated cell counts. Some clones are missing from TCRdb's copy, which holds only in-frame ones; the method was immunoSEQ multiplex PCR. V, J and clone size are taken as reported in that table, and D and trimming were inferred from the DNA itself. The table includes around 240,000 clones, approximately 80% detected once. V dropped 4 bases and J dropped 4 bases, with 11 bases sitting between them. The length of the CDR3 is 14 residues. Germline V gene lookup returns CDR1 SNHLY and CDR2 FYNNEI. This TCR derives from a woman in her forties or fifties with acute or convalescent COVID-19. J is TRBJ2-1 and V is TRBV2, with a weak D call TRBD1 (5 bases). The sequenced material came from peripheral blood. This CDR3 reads CASSGIGVYNEQFF. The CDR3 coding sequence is TGTGCCAGCAGTGGGATAGGGGTTTACAATGAGCAGTTCTTC. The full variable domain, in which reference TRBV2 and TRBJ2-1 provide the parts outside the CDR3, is EPEVTQTPSHQVTQMGQEVILRCVPISNHLYFYWYRQILGQKVEFLVSFYNNEISEKSEIFDDQFSVERPDGSNFTLKIRSTKLEDSAMYFCASSGIGVYNEQFFGPGTRLTVL.